These T cell receptor beta chains were read from a single sample in a study of T cell repertoires in cytomegalovirus infection. One entry per CDR3 protein, called by TCRdb with MiXCR from the reads. The table has about 830,000 distinct CDR3 sequences, approximately 32% seen once. These TCRs are of unknown antigen specificity. Sequenced here: cultured CD8+ T cells from PBMCs, sampled from culture after CMV antigen stimulation. Receptors were obtained from a human donor in good health (CMV status not recorded). Some clones in this sample may be carry-over from other donors' samples. The CDR3 runs from the conserved cysteine through the conserved F or W. The D gene is left open where the match is weak. The listing skips clone size in some rows; elsewhere it reads once, few, many or a size class.

D gene,clone size,J gene,V gene,CDR3 DNA,CDR3 protein
-,-,TRBJ1-4,TRBV12-3/TRBV12-4,TGTGCCAGCAGATCACAGGAAAAACTGTTTTTT,CASRSQEKLFF
-,-,TRBJ1-3,TRBV9,TGTGCCAGCAGCGAGACAGGCGCTGGAAACACCATATATTTT,CASSETGAGNTIYF
-,few,TRBJ2-5,TRBV12-3/TRBV12-4,TGTGCCAGCAGTTTAGTCGGGCGCGAGACCCAGTACTTC,CASSLVGRETQYF
-,-,TRBJ2-6,TRBV3-1,TGTGCCAGCAGCCCGCTGGGTGGAGCTGGGGCCAACGTCCTGACTTTC,CASSPLGGAGANVLTF
TRBD1,few,TRBJ1-4,TRBV4-1,TGTGCCAGCAGCCAAGATTGGACAGGGTTCCTTGCAACTAATGAAAAACTGTTTTTT,CASSQDWTGFLATNEKLFF
-,-,TRBJ1-3,TRBV7-9,TGTGCCAGCAGCTTACCGACTCTGGGAAACACCATATATTTT,CASSLPTLGNTIYF
TRBD1,-,TRBJ1-2,TRBV10-3,TGTGCCATCGCCGGACAGGGGGCGAAATATGGCTACACCTTC,CAIAGQGAKYGYTF
-,-,TRBJ1-6,TRBV7-9,TGTGCCAGCAGCGACCATTCAGGGTTGACAAATTCACCCCTCCACTTT,CASSDHSGLTNSPLHF
-,few,TRBJ2-3,TRBV4-3,TGCGCCAGCAGCCAAACTAGCTCGGGCGCAGATACGCAGTATTTT,CASSQTSSGADTQYF
-,few,TRBJ2-3,TRBV27,TGTGCCAGCAGTTTCCGGAGTCAGACAGATACGCAGTATTTT,CASSFRSQTDTQYF
-,-,TRBJ2-7,TRBV6-2/TRBV6-3,TGTGCCAGCACCTCAAGACCGTACGAGCAGTACTTC,CASTSRPYEQYF
TRBD2,many,TRBJ2-1,TRBV7-2,TGTGCCAGCAGCCATAGCGGGGGGGTATACAATGAGCAGTTCTTC,CASSHSGGVYNEQFF
-,-,TRBJ1-2,TRBV6-2/TRBV6-3,TGTGCCAGCAGTTACCTACAGGACCACTATGGCTACACCTTC,CASSYLQDHYGYTF
-,-,TRBJ1-3,TRBV4-1,TGCGCCAGCACCCCCAGTCGGAGCTCTGGAAACACCATATATTTT,CASTPSRSSGNTIYF